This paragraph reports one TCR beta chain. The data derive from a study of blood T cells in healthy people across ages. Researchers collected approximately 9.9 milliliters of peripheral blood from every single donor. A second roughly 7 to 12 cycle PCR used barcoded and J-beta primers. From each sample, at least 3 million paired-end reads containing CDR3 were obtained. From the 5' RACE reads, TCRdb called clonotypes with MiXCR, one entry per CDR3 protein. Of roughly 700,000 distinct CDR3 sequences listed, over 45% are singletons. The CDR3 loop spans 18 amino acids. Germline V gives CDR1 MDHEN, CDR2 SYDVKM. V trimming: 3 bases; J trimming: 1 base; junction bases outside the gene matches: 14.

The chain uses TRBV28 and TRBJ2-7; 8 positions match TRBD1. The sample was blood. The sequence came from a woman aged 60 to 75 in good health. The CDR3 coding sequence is TGTGCCAGCAGTTTTGCCCAGACAGGGGCTCCAACTTCCTACGAGCAGTACTTC. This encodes CASSFAQTGAPTSYEQYF.